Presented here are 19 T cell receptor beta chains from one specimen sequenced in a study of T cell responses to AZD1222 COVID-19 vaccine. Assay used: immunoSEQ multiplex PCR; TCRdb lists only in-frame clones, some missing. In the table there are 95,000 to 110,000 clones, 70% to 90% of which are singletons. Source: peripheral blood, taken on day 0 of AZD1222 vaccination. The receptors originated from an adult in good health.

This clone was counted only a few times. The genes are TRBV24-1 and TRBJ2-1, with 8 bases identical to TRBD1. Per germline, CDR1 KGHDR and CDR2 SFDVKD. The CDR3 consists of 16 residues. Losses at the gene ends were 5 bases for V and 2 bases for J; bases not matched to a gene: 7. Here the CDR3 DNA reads TGTGCCACCAGTGTCCAGGACAGGGATACCTACAATGAGCAGTTCTTC. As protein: CATSVQDRDTYNEQFF.

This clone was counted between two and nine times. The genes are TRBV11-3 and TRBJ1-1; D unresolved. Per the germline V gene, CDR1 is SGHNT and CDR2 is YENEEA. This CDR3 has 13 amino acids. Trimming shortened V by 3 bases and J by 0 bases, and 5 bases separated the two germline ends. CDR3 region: CASSFPMNTEAFF. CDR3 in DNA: TGTGCCAGCAGCTTCCCTATGAACACTGAAGCTTTCTTT.

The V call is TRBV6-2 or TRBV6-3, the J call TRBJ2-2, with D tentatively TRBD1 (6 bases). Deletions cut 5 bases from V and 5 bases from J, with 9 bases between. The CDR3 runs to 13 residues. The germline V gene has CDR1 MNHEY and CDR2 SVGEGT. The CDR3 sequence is CASSATGTGELFF. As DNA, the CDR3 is TGTGCCAGCAGTGCCACAGGGACCGGGGAGCTGTTTTTT.

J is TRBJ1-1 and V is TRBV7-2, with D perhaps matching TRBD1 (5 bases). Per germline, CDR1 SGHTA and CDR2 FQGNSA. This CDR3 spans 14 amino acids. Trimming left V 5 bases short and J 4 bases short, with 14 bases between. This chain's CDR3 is CASSRWLQATEAFF. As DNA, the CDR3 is TGTGCCAGCAGCCGTTGGTTACAGGCCACTGAAGCTTTCTTT.

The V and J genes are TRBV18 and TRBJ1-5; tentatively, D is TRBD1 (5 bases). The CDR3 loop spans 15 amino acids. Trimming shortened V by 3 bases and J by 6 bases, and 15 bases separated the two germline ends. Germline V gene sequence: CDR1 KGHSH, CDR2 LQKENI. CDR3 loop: CASSPGQVRGQPQHF. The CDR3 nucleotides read TGTGCCAGCTCACCTGGGCAGGTTAGGGGTCAGCCCCAGCATTTT.

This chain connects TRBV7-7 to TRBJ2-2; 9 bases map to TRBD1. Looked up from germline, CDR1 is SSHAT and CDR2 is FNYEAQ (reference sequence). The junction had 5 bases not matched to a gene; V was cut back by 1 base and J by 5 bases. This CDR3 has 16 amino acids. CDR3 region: CASSLEDRGITGELFF. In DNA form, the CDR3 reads TGTGCCAGCAGCTTAGAGGACAGGGGTATTACCGGGGAGCTGTTTTTT.

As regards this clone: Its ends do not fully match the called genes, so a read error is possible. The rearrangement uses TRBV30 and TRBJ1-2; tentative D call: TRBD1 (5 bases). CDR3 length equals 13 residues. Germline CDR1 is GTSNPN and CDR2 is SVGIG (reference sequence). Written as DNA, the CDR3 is TGCACCCTGGGGCAAATTGGGAACTATGGCTACACCTTC. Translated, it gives CTLGQIGNYGYTF.

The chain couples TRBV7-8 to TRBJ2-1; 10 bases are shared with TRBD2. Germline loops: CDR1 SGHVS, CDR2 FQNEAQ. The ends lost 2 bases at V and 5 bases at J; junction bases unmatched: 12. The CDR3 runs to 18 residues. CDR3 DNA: TGTGCCAGCAGCTTATACAACCTAGCGGGAGATCGTGACAATGAGCAGTTCTTC. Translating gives CASSLYNLAGDRDNEQFF.

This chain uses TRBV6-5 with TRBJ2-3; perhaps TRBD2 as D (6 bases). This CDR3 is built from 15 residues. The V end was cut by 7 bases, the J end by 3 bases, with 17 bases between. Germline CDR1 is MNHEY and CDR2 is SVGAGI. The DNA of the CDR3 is TGTGCCAGCAATTCGGGGACTTCGGGAACAGATACGCAGTATTTT. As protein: CASNSGTSGTDTQYF.

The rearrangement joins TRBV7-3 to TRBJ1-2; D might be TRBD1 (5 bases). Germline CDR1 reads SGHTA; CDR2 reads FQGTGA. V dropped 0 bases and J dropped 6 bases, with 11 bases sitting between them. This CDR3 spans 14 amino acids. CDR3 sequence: CASSLTGREDGYTF. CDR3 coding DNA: TGTGCCAGCAGCTTAACCGGCAGGGAGGATGGCTACACCTTC. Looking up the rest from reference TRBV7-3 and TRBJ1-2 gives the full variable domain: GAGVSQTPSNKVTEKGKYVELRCDPISGHTALYWYRQSLGQGPEFLIYFQGTGAADDSGLPNDRFFAVRPEGSVSTLKIQRTERGDSAVYLCASSLTGREDGYTFGSGTRLTVV.

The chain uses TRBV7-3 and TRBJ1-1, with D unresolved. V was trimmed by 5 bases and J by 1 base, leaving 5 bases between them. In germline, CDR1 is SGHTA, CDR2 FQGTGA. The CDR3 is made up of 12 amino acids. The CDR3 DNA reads TGTGCCAGCAGCGCTCAGAACACTGAAGCTTTCTTT. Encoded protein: CASSAQNTEAFF.

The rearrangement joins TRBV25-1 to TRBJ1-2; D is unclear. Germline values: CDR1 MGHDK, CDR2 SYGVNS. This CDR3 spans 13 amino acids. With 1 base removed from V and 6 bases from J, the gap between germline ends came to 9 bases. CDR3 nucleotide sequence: TGTGCCAGCAGTGAATGGGCTTGGGATGGCTACACCTTC. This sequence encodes CASSEWAWDGYTF.

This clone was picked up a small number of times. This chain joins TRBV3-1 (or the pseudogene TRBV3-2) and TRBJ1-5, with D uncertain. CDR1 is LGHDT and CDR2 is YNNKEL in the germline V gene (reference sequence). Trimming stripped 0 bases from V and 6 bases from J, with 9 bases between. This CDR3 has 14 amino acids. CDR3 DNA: TGTGCCAGCAGCCAAGATTACTTGGGTCAGCCCCAGCATTTT. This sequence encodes CASSQDYLGQPQHF.

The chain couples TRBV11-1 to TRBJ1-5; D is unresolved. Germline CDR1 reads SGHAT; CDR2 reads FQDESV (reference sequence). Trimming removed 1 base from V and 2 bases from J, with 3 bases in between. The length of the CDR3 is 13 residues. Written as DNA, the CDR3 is TGTGCCAGCAGCTTAGGTCGCAATCAGCCCCAGCATTTT. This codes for CASSLGRNQPQHF. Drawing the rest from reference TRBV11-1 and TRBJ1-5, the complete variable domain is EAEVAQSPRYKITEKSQAVAFWCDPISGHATLYWYRQILGQGPELLVQFQDESVVDDSQLPKDRFSAERLKGVDSTLKIQPAELGDSAMYLCASSLGRNQPQHFGDGTRLSIL.

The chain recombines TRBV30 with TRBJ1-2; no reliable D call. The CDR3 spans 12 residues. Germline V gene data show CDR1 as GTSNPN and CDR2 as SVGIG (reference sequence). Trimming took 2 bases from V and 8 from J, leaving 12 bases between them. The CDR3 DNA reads TGTGCCTGGAGTCCCCGGGATAAGGGCTACACCTTC. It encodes CAWSPRDKGYTF.

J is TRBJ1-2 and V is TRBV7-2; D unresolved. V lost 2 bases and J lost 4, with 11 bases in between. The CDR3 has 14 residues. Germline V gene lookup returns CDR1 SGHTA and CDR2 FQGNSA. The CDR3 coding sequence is TGTGCCAGCAGCTTAAAGGGCGGAGGCTATGGCTACACCTTC. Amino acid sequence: CASSLKGGGYGYTF.

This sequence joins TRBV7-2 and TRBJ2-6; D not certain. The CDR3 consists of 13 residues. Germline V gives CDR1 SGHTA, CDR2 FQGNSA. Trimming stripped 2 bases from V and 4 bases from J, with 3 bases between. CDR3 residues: CASSLKGANVLTF. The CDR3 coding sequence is TGTGCCAGCAGCTTAAAAGGGGCCAACGTCCTGACTTTC.

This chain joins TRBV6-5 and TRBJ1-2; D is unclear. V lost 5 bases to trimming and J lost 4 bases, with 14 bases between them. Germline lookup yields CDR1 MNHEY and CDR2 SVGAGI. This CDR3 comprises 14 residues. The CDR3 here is CASSPSLPVYGYTF. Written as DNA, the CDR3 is TGTGCCAGCAGTCCATCCCTCCCCGTCTATGGCTACACCTTC.

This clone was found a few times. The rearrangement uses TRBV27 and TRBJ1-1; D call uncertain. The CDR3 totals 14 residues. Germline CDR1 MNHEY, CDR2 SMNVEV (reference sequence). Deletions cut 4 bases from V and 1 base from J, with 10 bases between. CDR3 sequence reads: CASSSAGKNTEAFF. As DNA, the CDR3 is TGTGCCAGCAGTTCGGCGGGGAAGAACACTGAAGCTTTCTTT.